These 32 T cell receptor beta chains share one sample of origin, sequenced in a study of T cells after yellow fever vaccination. From the 5' RACE reads, TCRdb called clonotypes with MiXCR, one entry per CDR3 protein. Of about 140,000 distinct CDR3 sequences in the sample, less than 8.5% were seen once. The sequenced sample was CD4+ T cells sorted from PBMCs, obtained 10 days after the yellow fever booster vaccination. The receptors were gathered from a man younger than 40 who received the YFV17D yellow fever vaccine.

The chain employs TRBV20-1 and TRBJ2-3; 12 bases line up with TRBD2. Germline assignment: CDR1 DFQATT and CDR2 SNEGSKA (reference sequence). This CDR3 has 14 residues. V lost 6 bases to trimming and J lost 3 bases; unmatched junction nucleotides: 4. CDR3 bases: TGCAGTGCCCCTAGCGGGAGGGGGACAGATACGCAGTATTTT. This sequence encodes CSAPSGRGTDTQYF.

This clonotype was detected many times. The J gene is TRBJ2-1, the V gene TRBV7-8; TRBD2 matches at 7 bases. The CDR3 sequence is 16 residues long. V was pared by 1 base and J by 4 bases, with 7 bases of the junction left unmatched. Germline CDR1 reads SGHVS; CDR2 reads FQNEAQ. The CDR3 region has the DNA TGTGCCAGCAGCTTAGTTGGTAGCGGGCAATACAATGAGCAGTTCTTC. Amino acid sequence: CASSLVGSGQYNEQFF.

This clonotype came up many times. The chain recombines TRBV3-1 with TRBJ2-1; TRBD2 matches 12 bases. The germline CDR1 and CDR2 sequences are LGHDT and YNNKEL (reference sequence). The CDR3 loop spans 17 amino acids. The junction had 11 bases not matched to a gene; V was cut back by 2 bases and J by 9 bases. The CDR3 is CASSQLGTSGLWGEQFF. The CDR3 coding sequence is TGTGCCAGCAGCCAACTCGGGACTAGCGGGCTTTGGGGTGAGCAGTTCTTC.

This clonotype was seen ten or more times. The V call is TRBV5-6, the J call TRBJ1-2; maybe TRBD1 (5 bases). The CDR3 is 12 amino acids. Germline CDR1 reads SGHDT; CDR2 reads YYEEEE. V gave up 1 base and J gave up 7 bases, with 8 bases separating them. CDR3 region: CASSLRGTGYTF. In DNA form, the CDR3 reads TGTGCCAGCAGCTTGCGGGGGACTGGCTACACCTTC. The full variable domain, in which reference TRBV5-6 and TRBJ1-2 provide the parts outside the CDR3, is DAGVTQSPTHLIKTRGQQVTLRCSPKSGHDTVSWYQQALGQGPQFIFQYYEEEERQRGNFPDRFSGHQFPNYSSELNVNALLLGDSALYLCASSLRGTGYTFGSGTRLTVV.

The table lists this clonotype with a few counts. The chain has TRBV7-2 and TRBJ2-3; D assignment may be TRBD1 or TRBD2 (5 bases each). The CDR3 is 14 amino acids. The germline gives CDR1 SGHTA, CDR2 FQGNSA. Trimming took off 5 bases at V and 0 bases at J, with 9 bases between the two ends. CDR3 DNA sequence: TGTGCCAGCAGCCCGGGACCCAGCACAGATACGCAGTATTTT. This sequence encodes CASSPGPSTDTQYF.

This clonotype was detected many times. For the CDR3, the DNA is TGTGCCAGCAGCATGGGCTCCGCAACCACCGCGGTTCAGTACTTC. Translation: CASSMGSATTAVQYF. The chain is built from TRBV6-2 or TRBV6-3 and TRBJ2-7; D gene ambiguous. V was pared by 6 bases and J by 10 bases, with 25 bases between. This CDR3 comprises 15 residues. Per the germline V gene, CDR1 is MNHEY and CDR2 is SVGEGT.

This clonotype was seen ten or more times. V and J are TRBV10-1 and TRBJ2-3; D gene unclear. The germline V and J ends were trimmed by 3 bases and 3 bases, with 7 bases remaining between them. Germline-derived CDR1 and CDR2 are WNHNN and SYGVQD (reference sequence). This CDR3 contains 13 residues. Written as DNA, the CDR3 is TGCGCCAGCAGTGAATACGAGACAGATACGCAGTATTTT. Translating gives CASSEYETDTQYF.

This clonotype was seen ten or more times. The chain employs TRBV20-1 and TRBJ2-7; 9 nucleotides agree with TRBD2. Germline CDR1 is DFQATT and CDR2 is SNEGSKA (reference sequence). The V gene end was trimmed by 5 bases and the J gene end by 4 bases; junction bases not matched to a gene: 3. The CDR3 consists of 12 residues. The CDR3 DNA reads TGCAGTGCTGCTAGCGGGAAATACGAGCAGTACTTC. This sequence encodes CSAASGKYEQYF.

This clonotype was seen many times. The chain joins TRBV30 to TRBJ2-1, with D uncertain. The germline gives CDR1 GTSNPN, CDR2 SVGIG (reference sequence). Trimming shortened V by 0 bases and J by 6 bases, and 9 bases separated the two germline ends. The CDR3 runs 13 residues. This chain's CDR3 is CAWSVRLSNEQFF. CDR3 in DNA: TGTGCCTGGAGTGTACGGCTATCCAATGAGCAGTTCTTC.

V and J are TRBV12-3 or TRBV12-4 and TRBJ1-2, with D tentatively TRBD1 (5 bases). The CDR3 contains 15 residues. V lost 6 bases and J lost 2, with 16 bases in between. The CDR3, as DNA: TGTGCCAGCAGCCCCTCCGGCGGGGGAAACTATGGCTACACCTTC. It encodes CASSPSGGGNYGYTF.

This sequence joins TRBV7-9 and TRBJ2-7; D assignment may be TRBD1 or TRBD2 (5 bases each). Trimming shortened V by 1 base and J by 5 bases, and 15 bases separated the two germline ends. From germline, CDR1 is SEHNR and CDR2 FQNEAQ (reference sequence). This CDR3 is 15 amino acids long. The CDR3 DNA follows: TGTGCCAGCAGCTTAGGTCAGGGTCGGGACGACGAGCAGTACTTC. Translating gives CASSLGQGRDDEQYF.

V is TRBV6-2 or TRBV6-3 and J is TRBJ2-7; TRBD1 is a possible D gene (6 bases). Germline V gene sequence: CDR1 MNHEY, CDR2 SVGEGT. This CDR3 is built from 15 residues. Deletions cut 5 bases from V and 3 bases from J, with 17 bases between. As DNA, the CDR3 is TGTGCCAGCAGTCAAACTCGGGACACAGACTACGAGCAGTACTTC. Encoded protein: CASSQTRDTDYEQYF.

This clonotype was recorded at least ten times. The chain links TRBV12-3 or TRBV12-4 to TRBJ1-6; D remains ambiguous. This CDR3 has 13 amino acids. V was cut by 5 bases and J by 10 bases, with 12 bases left in between. The CDR3 bases are TGTGCCAGCAGTCCTCGGGCAGGATCACCCCTCCACTTT. Residues: CASSPRAGSPLHF.

This clonotype was counted a few times. The rearrangement links TRBV5-1 to TRBJ1-2; maybe TRBD1 (6 bases). The CDR3 contains 14 residues. Germline V CDR1 and CDR2: SGHRS, YFSETQ. Between the trimmed V and J ends, which lost 0 bases and 3 bases, there was a span of 9 bases. For the CDR3, the DNA is TGCGCCAGCAGCTTGGAGGGACATTACTATGGCTACACCTTC. Residues: CASSLEGHYYGYTF.

This clonotype was seen many times. This chain uses TRBV19 with TRBJ2-7, with 10 nucleotides matching TRBD1. The V gene's germline CDR1 is LNHDA and CDR2 SQIVND (reference sequence). The CDR3 loop spans 15 amino acids. The V gene end was trimmed by 6 bases and the J gene end by 3 bases; junction bases not matched to a gene: 8. The CDR3 protein is CASSRDRGPYYEQYF. As DNA, the CDR3 is TGTGCCAGTAGCCGCGACAGGGGGCCATACTACGAGCAGTACTTC.

This clonotype was detected many times. The chain carries TRBV7-3 and TRBJ2-3; D possibly corresponds to TRBD1 (6 bases). The V end lost 2 bases, the J end lost 3 bases, and 6 bases lay between the germline ends. Germline CDR1 SGHTA, CDR2 FQGTGA. The length of the CDR3 is 13 residues. CDR3 loop: CASSLQGTDTQYF. The DNA of the CDR3 is TGTGCCAGCAGCTTACAGGGGACAGATACGCAGTATTTT.

This clonotype has only a few counts. CDR3 sequence (DNA): TGTGCCAGCAGTGTAGGGATCGGGGAGCTGTTTTTT. This translates into CASSVGIGELFF. The V and J genes are TRBV6-1 and TRBJ2-2; no definite D call. V dropped 4 bases and J dropped 7 bases, with 7 bases sitting between them. Germline assignment: CDR1 MNHNS and CDR2 SASEGT. The CDR3 length is 12 residues.

This clonotype came up many times. The rearrangement links TRBV20-1 to TRBJ1-3, with 7 bases fitting TRBD1. The CDR3 is 14 residues long. V was clipped by 8 bases and J by 4 bases; unmatched bases: 11. From germline, CDR1 is DFQATT and CDR2 SNEGSKA (reference sequence). The CDR3 spells CSFSTGALGNTIYF. In DNA, the CDR3 is TGCAGTTTCAGCACAGGGGCTTTAGGAAACACCATATATTTT.

This clonotype was seen ten or more times. This chain connects TRBV25-1 to TRBJ2-7; 8 bases align to TRBD1. The trim removed 4 bases at V and 0 bases at J, leaving 5 bases unmatched. Germline lookup yields CDR1 MGHDK and CDR2 SYGVNS. The CDR3 loop spans 15 amino acids. CDR3 loop: CASSGSGGPSYEQYF. Here the CDR3 DNA reads TGTGCCAGCAGTGGTTCAGGGGGCCCCTCCTACGAGCAGTACTTC.

This clonotype was counted ten times or more. The chain is built from TRBV20-1 and TRBJ2-1, with 10 positions matching TRBD2. V was clipped by 6 bases and J by 2 bases; unmatched bases: 4. The germline V gene has CDR1 DFQATT and CDR2 SNEGSKA (reference sequence). The CDR3 has 14 amino acids. CDR3 bases: TGCAGTGCCCCTACTAGCGGGGCCTACAATGAGCAGTTCTTC. Translated: CSAPTSGAYNEQFF.

In this sample, this clonotype turned up many times. The V gene is TRBV6-1, the J gene TRBJ1-1, with a possible D match to TRBD1 (5 bases). The CDR3 extends over 14 amino acids. Trimming pared 4 bases from V and 0 bases from J, leaving 9 bases between. Germline-derived CDR1 and CDR2 are MNHNS and SASEGT. CDR3 DNA sequence: TGTGCCAGCAGTGGGGGGGATCTGAACACTGAAGCTTTCTTT. This sequence encodes CASSGGDLNTEAFF.

The chain couples TRBV20-1 to TRBJ2-1; 10 nucleotides line up with TRBD2. The length of the CDR3 is 15 residues. Germline V gives CDR1 DFQATT, CDR2 SNEGSKA (reference sequence). V was clipped by 6 bases and J by 3 bases; unmatched bases: 8. CDR3 loop: CSAPISSGGYNEQFF. Written as DNA, the CDR3 is TGCAGTGCCCCGATTTCTAGCGGGGGCTACAATGAGCAGTTCTTC.

In its sample, this clonotype was seen many times. The V gene is TRBV15, the J gene TRBJ1-5, with TRBD1 matching 7 bases. V lost 0 bases and J lost 6; bases outside the gene matches: 5. The germline V gene has CDR1 LNHNV and CDR2 YYDKDF (reference sequence). CDR3 length: 15 amino acids. The CDR3 DNA reads TGTGCCACCAGCAGAGATCCAGGGGGGGGTCAGCCCCAGCATTTT. Protein sequence: CATSRDPGGGQPQHF.

The sample holds many counts of this clonotype. Compared with germline, one end of the junction differs, possibly owing to a read error. The rearrangement links TRBV7-7 to TRBJ2-3; 11 bases agree with TRBD2. From germline, CDR1 is SSHAT and CDR2 FNYEAQ (reference sequence). This CDR3 is 16 amino acids long. The CDR3 protein is CASSPALAGGTDTQYF. CDR3 coding DNA: TGTGCTAGCAGCCCGGCACTAGCGGGAGGCACAGATACGCAGTATTTT. Filled out from reference TRBV7-7 and TRBJ2-3, the complete variable domain reads GAGVSQSPRYKVTKRGQDVTLRCDPISSHATLYWYQQALGQGPEFLTYFNYEAQPDKSGLPSDRFSAERPEGSISTLTIQRTEQRDSAMYRCASSPALAGGTDTQYFGPGTRLTVL.

This clonotype was picked up many times. The chain recombines TRBV6-1 with TRBJ2-3, with D perhaps TRBD1 or TRBD2 (5 bases each). The germline V and J ends were trimmed by 7 bases and 3 bases, with 17 bases remaining between them. CDR1 is MNHNS, CDR2 SASEGT, per germline. The CDR3 has 15 residues. CDR3 sequence: CASTRTSSGTDTQYF. The DNA for the CDR3 is TGTGCCAGCACCCGGACTTCTTCAGGGACAGATACGCAGTATTTT.

This clonotype came up many times. This chain joins TRBV7-9 and TRBJ1-6; D ambiguous. Germline V gene data show CDR1 as SEHNR and CDR2 as FQNEAQ (reference sequence). The CDR3 has 13 amino acids. V was clipped by 1 base and J by 9 bases, with 7 bases between them. The CDR3 loop is CASSLGPGSPLHF. CDR3 DNA: TGTGCCAGCAGCTTAGGCCCGGGTTCACCCCTCCACTTT.

This clonotype was counted at least ten times. CDR3 sequence (DNA): TGCGCCAGCAGCCAAGACTCGGCCGGGACAGATACGCAGTATTTT. This encodes CASSQDSAGTDTQYF. The chain recombines TRBV4-1 with TRBJ2-3; D not certain. Per germline, CDR1 MGHRA and CDR2 YSYEKL. Trimming left V 0 bases short and J 3 bases short, with 10 bases between. CDR3 length equals 15 residues.

This clonotype was seen many times. The CDR3 reads CASSENMNTEAFF. CDR3 in DNA: TGTGCCAGCAGCGAAAACATGAACACTGAAGCTTTCTTT. V is TRBV9 and J is TRBJ1-1; D gene unclear. Germline V gene data show CDR1 as SGDLS and CDR2 as YYNGEE. There are 13 residues in the CDR3. The ends were cut back, 3 bases at V and 0 bases at J, with 6 bases in the middle.

The J gene is TRBJ2-2, the V gene TRBV12-3 or TRBV12-4; 7 bases align to TRBD1. This CDR3 comprises 14 residues. The V gene end was trimmed by 8 bases and the J gene end by 1 base; junction bases not matched to a gene: 4. The CDR3 here is CASGRDRNTGELFF. The CDR3 DNA is TGTGCCAGCGGCCGGGACAGGAACACCGGGGAGCTGTTTTTT.

The sample holds a few counts of this clonotype. V is TRBV21-1 and J is TRBJ2-2. TRBV21-1 is reported as a pseudogene. The CDR3 has 15 amino acids. The CDR3 sequence is CASSKDANPTGELFF. Here the CDR3 DNA reads TGTGCCAGCAGCAAAGACGCCAATCCCACCGGGGAGCTGTTTTTT.

Many counts were recorded for this clonotype. The rearrangement uses TRBV12-3 or TRBV12-4 and TRBJ2-7; 11 positions match TRBD2. Unmatched junction bases numbered 4, after V lost 8 bases and J lost 1 base. There are 14 residues in the CDR3. The CDR3 region is CASGTSGGSYEQYF. The CDR3 bases are TGTGCCAGCGGAACTAGCGGGGGTTCCTACGAGCAGTACTTC.

The chain is built from TRBV27 and TRBJ2-7; 7 bases line up with TRBD1. The CDR3 loop spans 18 amino acids. V lost 2 bases to trimming and J lost 1 base; unmatched junction nucleotides: 14. Germline V lookup: CDR1 MNHEY, CDR2 SMNVEV (reference sequence). The DNA for the CDR3 is TGTGCCAGCAGTTTACGAAATTCCTACAGGGGCTGGTCCTACGAGCAGTACTTC. Translating it yields CASSLRNSYRGWSYEQYF.